Listed below are T cell receptor beta chains from one sample, sequenced in a study of cytomegalovirus exposure and HLA in healthy donors. The table came from immunoSEQ multiplex PCR; TCRdb's copy has only in-frame clones and leaves some out. The profile shows approximately 170,000 clones, roughly 80% of them singletons. Sequencing was carried out using PBMCs. The receptors shown here come from a male donor in good health and CMV-seronegative. Each CDR3 is given with its conserved first and last residue. A D gene is named only where the DNA matches it firmly. Clone size is not always given. Where it is, it says once, few, many or a class for expanded clones.

>TRBJ2-7|TRBD1|-|TRBV5-1
TGCGCCAGCAGCTTTACAGGGGACTCCTACGAGCAGTACTTC
CASSFTGDSYEQYF
>TRBJ2-2|TRBD1|-|TRBV30
TGTGCCTCGGGACAGGGAGGCACCGGGGAGCTGTTTTTT
CASGQGGTGELFF
>TRBJ1-1|-|few|TRBV9
TGTGCCAGCATTAGCAGGGCTGGCACTGAAGCTTTCTTT
CASISRAGTEAFF
>TRBJ1-4|TRBD1|-|TRBV5-6
TGTGCCAGCAGCCTCTTACCGGGACAGGGAAATGAAAAACTGTTTTTT
CASSLLPGQGNEKLFF
>TRBJ1-5|TRBD1|-|TRBV6-5
TGTGCCAGCAGACCTACAGGGGACACTCAGCCCCAGCATTTT
CASRPTGDTQPQHF
>TRBJ2-5|-|-|TRBV7-9
TGTGCCAGCAGCCCCGGGGACTTTCAAGAGACCCAGTACTTC
CASSPGDFQETQYF
>TRBJ2-5|TRBD2|-|TRBV11-2
TGTGCCAGCAGCTCGGGACTAGCGGGGGAGACCCAGTACTTC
CASSSGLAGETQYF
>TRBJ1-1|-|-|TRBV5-6
TGTGCCAGCAGCTTTGTAGACAGCAAGAACACTGAAGCTTTCTTT
CASSFVDSKNTEAFF
>TRBJ1-1|-|few|TRBV6-1
TGTGCCAGCAGCAGGACAGATTTGAACACTGAAGCTTTCTTT
CASSRTDLNTEAFF
>TRBJ1-2|-|-|TRBV27
TGTGCCAGCAGCAAGGGGGGGTCGCTCGGGACGGCAAACTATGGCTACACCTTC
CASSKGGSLGTANYGYTF
>TRBJ2-3|TRBD2|-|TRBV6-1
TGTGCCAGCGCTGGGACTAGCAGAATCACAGATACGCAGTATTTT
CASAGTSRITDTQYF
>TRBJ2-3|-|-|TRBV19
TGTGCCAGTAGTATAGGGACTCATCCAGATACGCAGTATTTT
CASSIGTHPDTQYF
>TRBJ1-2|-|-|TRBV29-1
TGCAGCGTGGCGTCGGAGCGCCTCTATGGCTACACCTTC
CSVASERLYGYTF
>TRBJ2-3|TRBD2|few|TRBV4-1
TGCGCCAGCAGCTTAAGAAGTGGTAGCGGGGGCACAGATACGCAGTATTTT
CASSLRSGSGGTDTQYF
>TRBJ1-5|-|-|TRBV27
TGTGCCAGCAGGTCACCGGCGGCGGGGCCCCAGCATTTT
CASRSPAAGPQHF
>TRBJ1-2|-|-|TRBV13
TGTGCCAGCAGCCCTCAGGGGAACTATGGCTACACCTTC
CASSPQGNYGYTF
>TRBJ1-2|-|-|TRBV6-6
TGTGCCAGCAGTTACACAGGGTTCTTTGGCTACACCTTC
CASSYTGFFGYTF
>TRBJ2-1|-|-|TRBV4-1
TGCGCCAGCAGCCGCAACAGGGCGGGCGAGCAGTTCTTC
CASSRNRAGEQFF
>TRBJ2-5|TRBD1|-|TRBV2
TGTGCCAGCACCCCGGGGGACAGGGGGAAGTACTTC
CASTPGDRGKYF
>TRBJ2-2|TRBD1|-|TRBV10-3
TGTGCCATCAGCGGACAGGGGTCCCCCGGGGAGCTGTTTTTT
CAISGQGSPGELFF
>TRBJ2-5|-|-|TRBV2
TGTGCCATACAGGGGTCCCCACGGGGGCAAGAGACCCAGTACTTC
CAIQGSPRGQETQYF
>TRBJ1-2|-|-|TRBV6-1
TGTGCCAGCAGCAGGGGAGCTAACTATGGCTACACCTTC
CASSRGANYGYTF
>TRBJ1-4|TRBD1|few|TRBV7-7
TGTGCCAGCAGCTTAGGGACAGGGGTAAATGAAAAACTGTTTTTT
CASSLGTGVNEKLFF
>TRBJ2-1|TRBD1|-|TRBV5-1
TGCGCCAGCAGCCCCGGACAGGGGGCTTTTGATGAGCAGTTCTTC
CASSPGQGAFDEQFF
>TRBJ2-1|TRBD2|-|TRBV19
TGTGCCAGTAGCCTGGGGGGGAACCACAATGAGCAGTTCTTC
CASSLGGNHNEQFF
>TRBJ2-7|TRBD1|-|TRBV4-1
TGCGCCAGCAGCCTCCGGGACAGGGGCTACGAGCAGTACTTC
CASSLRDRGYEQYF